This TCR beta chain originates from a study of CD8+ T cells in alopecia areata. Reverse transcription of extracted RNA yielded cDNA, which provided the sequencing template. TCRdb keeps only in-frame clones here, not all; method: immunoSEQ multiplex PCR. Among 200,000 to 250,000 clones listed, 50% to 60% were seen once. This clone was recorded a few times. Germline V gene sequence: CDR1 MNHNY, CDR2 SVGAGI (reference sequence). This CDR3 is built from 14 residues. The V end was cut by 2 bases, the J end by 4 bases, with 9 bases between. This chain links TRBV6-6 with TRBJ1-3; no clear D. Source: CD4+ T cells sorted from blood, taken at week 0. The sequence derives from a human donor with alopecia areata. Written as DNA, the CDR3 is TGTGCCAGCAGTTACGAACGAGGAGGAAACACCATATATTTT. As protein: CASSYERGGNTIYF.